This is a list of T cell receptor beta chains from one sample in a study of identical twins. MiXCR, applied by TCRdb to the 5' RACE reads, yields one record per CDR3 protein. The sample shows 250,000 or so distinct CDR3 sequences, 6% to 8% of them seen only once. The sample was also linked to a second study, of yellow fever vaccine responses in identical twins.

Input material: CD8+ T cells sorted from blood. The receptors shown here come from a woman in her late teens or twenties in good health. The CDR3 runs from the conserved cysteine through the conserved F or W. Fields, in order: CDR3 length, V gene, CDR3 protein.

length: 11; V: TRBV7-9; CDR3: CASSFFPEAFF
length: 13; V: TRBV7-6; CDR3: CASSRREYNEQFF
length: 11; V: TRBV12-3/TRBV12-4; CDR3: CASSQDEKLFF
length: 14; V: TRBV7-6; CDR3: CASSLEVGSGELFF
length: 15; V: TRBV2; CDR3: CASSVSSDRTGELFF
length: 13; V: TRBV3-1; CDR3: CASAPGSSNEQFF
length: 14; V: TRBV12-3/TRBV12-4; CDR3: CASSLSPGGNGYTF
length: 18; V: TRBV7-6; CDR3: CASSLDEVDAGGRDTQYF
length: 15; V: TRBV24-1; CDR3: CATKSGVWGLYEQYF
length: 17; V: TRBV28; CDR3: CASRIRLASANTGELFF
length: 16; V: TRBV29-1; CDR3: CSARGASGDLYNEQFF
length: 15; V: TRBV13; CDR3: CASSFGQARHSPLHF
length: 16; V: TRBV7-9; CDR3: CASSAPVPTPANEQFF
length: 14; V: TRBV2; CDR3: CASSHAGGQETQYF
length: 15; V: TRBV29-1; CDR3: CSVGGRGQGTYEQYF
length: 16; V: TRBV9; CDR3: CASSARTGGGTGELFF
length: 12; V: TRBV11-2; CDR3: CASSLGRIEAFF
length: 13; V: TRBV10-2; CDR3: CASRPGPRETQYF
length: 14; V: TRBV5-1; CDR3: CASSLEGAGNEQFF
length: 14; V: TRBV5-6; CDR3: CASSLWGSNQPQHF
length: 16; V: TRBV6-1; CDR3: CASSEESTGGRGTQYF
length: 15; V: TRBV7-9; CDR3: CASSLITGPTGELFF
length: 14; V: TRBV6-5; CDR3: CASSLRGWAYEQYF
length: 15; V: TRBV7-9; CDR3: CASEPLAGIRETQYF
length: 15; V: TRBV18; CDR3: CASSPPFRASYEQYF
length: 14; V: TRBV9; CDR3: CASSVWGFEETQYF
length: 17; V: TRBV13; CDR3: CASSPGGGPEPYNEQFF
length: 14; V: TRBV11-2; CDR3: CASSEGPSPETQYF